This T cell receptor beta chain was sequenced in a study of T cells in Graves' hyperthyroidism and ophthalmopathy. Study findings and constraints: A model of 13 V-J pairs discriminated ophthalmopathy from stable hyperthyroidism. Also found in blood were most expanded thyroid clonotypes above 0.001.

Clinical symptoms, serum thyroxine, TRAb, thyroid ultrasound and orbital computed tomography established diagnosis. Comments on this clonotype: Antigen unknown.

The CDR3 spans 15 residues. CDR1 and CDR2 from the germline V gene are SGHVS and FQNEAQ. V was pared by 1 base and J by 5 bases, with 5 bases of the junction left unmatched. There were TCR beta CDR3 regions amplified from RNA transcripts. A first-round RT-PCR of the TCR CDR3 used the HTBI primer set. From the multiplex PCR reads, TCRdb called clonotypes with MiXCR, one entry per CDR3 protein. The sample holds hundreds of thousands of distinct CDR3 sequences; about 45% are singletons and the top ten take 6.5% to 9%. The clonotype comes from an adult man with Graves' disease, either hyperthyroidism or ophthalmopathy (not recorded which). Sequencing was carried out using peripheral blood or thyroid tissue (not recorded which). J is TRBJ1-5 and V is TRBV7-8, with 7 nucleotides matching TRBD1. The CDR3 region has the DNA TGTGCCAGCAGCTTAGGACAGGGTAAACATCAGCCCCAGCATTTT. Translation gives CASSLGQGKHQPQHF.